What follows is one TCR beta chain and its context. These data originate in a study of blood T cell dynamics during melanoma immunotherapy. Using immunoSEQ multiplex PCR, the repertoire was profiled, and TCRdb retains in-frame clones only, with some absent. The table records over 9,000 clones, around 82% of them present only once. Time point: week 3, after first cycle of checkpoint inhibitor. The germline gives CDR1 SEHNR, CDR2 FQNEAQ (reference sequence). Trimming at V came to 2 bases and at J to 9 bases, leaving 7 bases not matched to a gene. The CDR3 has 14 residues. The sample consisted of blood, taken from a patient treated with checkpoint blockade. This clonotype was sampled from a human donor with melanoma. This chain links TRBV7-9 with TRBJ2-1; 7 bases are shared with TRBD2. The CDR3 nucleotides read TGTGCCAGCAGCTTACCTGGGGGGAGGGGTGAGCAGTTCTTC. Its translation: CASSLPGGRGEQFF.